This T cell receptor (beta chain) derives from a study of immune cell composition in non-small cell lung cancer. Comment on this clone: Its antigen is unknown.

The repertoire was sequenced with immunoSEQ multiplex PCR; TCRdb's copy has only in-frame clones and lacks some. There are about 9,000 clones in the sample; about 80% occur only once, and around a tenth lies in the top ten. Study-level results: Overall clonality, unlike maximal tumour-associated clone frequency, did not predict TIL reactivity. Tumour-associated clones >0.5% occurred in about a third of adenocarcinomas, roughly four fifths of squamous.

The CDR3 loop spans 14 amino acids. Deletions cut 0 bases from V and 1 base from J, with 7 bases between. The germline CDR1 and CDR2 sequences are MNHEY and SMNVEV (reference sequence). The receptor comes from a human donor with non-small cell lung cancer. The specimen was lung tumor tissue. This chain connects TRBV27 to TRBJ2-7; no reliable D call. CDR3 coding DNA: TGTGCCAGCAGTTTATCACTGGGATCCTACGAGCAGTACTTC. Its translation is CASSLSLGSYEQYF.